Described below is a single T cell receptor beta chain sequence and its context. From germline, CDR1 is SGHAT and CDR2 FQNNGV. The CDR3 totals 17 residues. V dropped 1 base and J dropped 1 base, with 11 bases sitting between them. These data are taken from a study of cytomegalovirus exposure and HLA in healthy donors. 60 Vbeta and 13 Jbeta primers were used in PCR. Sequencing was performed with immunoSEQ multiplex PCR; in TCRdb, only in-frame clones are kept and a portion is missing. The table shows 60,000 to 85,000 clones, with 78% occurring only once. The TCR sequence derives from a man aged 40-49 years in good health and CMV-seronegative. Sequenced: PBMCs. The chain is built from TRBV11-2 and TRBJ2-6; no definite D call. Here the CDR3 DNA reads TGTGCCAGCAGCTTAGCTCTAGGTCTATCTGGGGCCAACGTCCTGACTTTC. Protein: CASSLALGLSGANVLTF.